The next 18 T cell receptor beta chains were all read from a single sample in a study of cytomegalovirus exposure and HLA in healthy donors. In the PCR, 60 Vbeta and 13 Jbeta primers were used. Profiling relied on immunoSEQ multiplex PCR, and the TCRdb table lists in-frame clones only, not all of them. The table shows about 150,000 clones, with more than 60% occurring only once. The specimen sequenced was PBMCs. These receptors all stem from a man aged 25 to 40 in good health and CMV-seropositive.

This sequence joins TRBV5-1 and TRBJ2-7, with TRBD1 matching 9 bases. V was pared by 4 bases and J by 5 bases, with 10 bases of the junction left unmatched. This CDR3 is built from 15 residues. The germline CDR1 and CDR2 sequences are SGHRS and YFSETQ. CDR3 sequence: CASSGTGGAVDEQYF. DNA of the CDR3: TGCGCCAGCAGCGGTACAGGGGGCGCGGTAGACGAGCAGTACTTC.

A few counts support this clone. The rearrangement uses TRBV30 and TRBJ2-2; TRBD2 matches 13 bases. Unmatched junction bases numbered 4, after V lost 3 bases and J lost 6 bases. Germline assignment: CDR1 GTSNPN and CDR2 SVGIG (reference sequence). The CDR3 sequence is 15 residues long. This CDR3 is CAWSLGLAGSGELFF. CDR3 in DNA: TGTGCCTGGAGCCTGGGACTAGCGGGATCCGGGGAGCTGTTTTTT.

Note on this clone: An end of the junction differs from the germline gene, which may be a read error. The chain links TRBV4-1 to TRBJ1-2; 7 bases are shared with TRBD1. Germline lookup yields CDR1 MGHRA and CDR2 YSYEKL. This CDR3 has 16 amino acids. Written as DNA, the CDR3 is TGTGCCAGCAGCTCACAACAGGGACAGCCCAACTATGGCTACACCTTC. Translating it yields CASSSQQGQPNYGYTF.

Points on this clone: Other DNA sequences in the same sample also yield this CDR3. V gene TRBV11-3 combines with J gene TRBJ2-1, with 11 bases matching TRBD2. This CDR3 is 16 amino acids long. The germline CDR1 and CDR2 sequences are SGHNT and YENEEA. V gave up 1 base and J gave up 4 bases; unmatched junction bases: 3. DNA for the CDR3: TGTGCCAGCAGCTTAGCAGGGACTAGCGGATACAATGAGCAGTTCTTC. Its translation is CASSLAGTSGYNEQFF.

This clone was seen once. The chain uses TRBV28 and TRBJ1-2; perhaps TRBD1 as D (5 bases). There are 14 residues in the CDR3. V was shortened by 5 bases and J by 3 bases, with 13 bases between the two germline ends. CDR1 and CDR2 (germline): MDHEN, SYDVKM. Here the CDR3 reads CASSPVQGDYGYTF. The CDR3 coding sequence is TGTGCCAGCAGTCCCGTTCAGGGTGACTATGGCTACACCTTC.

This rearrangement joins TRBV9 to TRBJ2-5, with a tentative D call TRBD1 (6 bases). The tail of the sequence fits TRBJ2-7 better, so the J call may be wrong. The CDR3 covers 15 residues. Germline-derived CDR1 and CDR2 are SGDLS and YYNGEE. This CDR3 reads CASSPPWTDSYEQYF. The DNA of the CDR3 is TGTGCCAGCAGCCCCCCTTGGACAGACTCCTACGAGCAGTACTTC.

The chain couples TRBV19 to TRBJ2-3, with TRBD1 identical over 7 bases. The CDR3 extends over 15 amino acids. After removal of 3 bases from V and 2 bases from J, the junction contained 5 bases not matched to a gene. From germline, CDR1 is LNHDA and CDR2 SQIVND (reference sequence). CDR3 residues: CASSMGTEATDTQYF. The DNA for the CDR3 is TGTGCCAGTAGTATGGGGACAGAAGCCACAGATACGCAGTATTTT.

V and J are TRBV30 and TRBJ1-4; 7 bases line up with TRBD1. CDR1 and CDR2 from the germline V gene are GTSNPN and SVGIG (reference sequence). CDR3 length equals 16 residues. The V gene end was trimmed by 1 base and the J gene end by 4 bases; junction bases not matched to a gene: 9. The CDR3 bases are TGTGCCTGGAGTGATAACAGGGGCCTCTTTAATGAAAAACTGTTTTTT. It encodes CAWSDNRGLFNEKLFF.

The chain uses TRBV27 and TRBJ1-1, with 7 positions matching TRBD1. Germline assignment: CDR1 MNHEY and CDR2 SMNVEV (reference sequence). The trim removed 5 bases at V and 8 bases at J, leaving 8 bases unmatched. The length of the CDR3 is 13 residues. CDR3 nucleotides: TGTGCCAGCAGTACCTTCTTGACAGGGGAAGCTTTCTTT. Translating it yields CASSTFLTGEAFF.

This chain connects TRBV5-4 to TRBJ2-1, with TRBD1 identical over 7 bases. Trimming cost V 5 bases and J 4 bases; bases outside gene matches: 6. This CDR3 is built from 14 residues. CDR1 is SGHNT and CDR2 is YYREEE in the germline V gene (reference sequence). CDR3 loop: CASRWDRSYNEQFF. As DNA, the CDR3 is TGTGCCAGCAGATGGGACAGATCTTACAATGAGCAGTTCTTC.

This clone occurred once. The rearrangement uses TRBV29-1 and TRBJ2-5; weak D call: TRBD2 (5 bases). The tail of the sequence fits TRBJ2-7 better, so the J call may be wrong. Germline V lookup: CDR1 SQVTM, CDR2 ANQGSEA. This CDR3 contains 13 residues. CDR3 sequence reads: CSVDGGGNYEQYF. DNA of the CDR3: TGCAGCGTTGACGGTGGAGGTAACTACGAGCAGTACTTC.

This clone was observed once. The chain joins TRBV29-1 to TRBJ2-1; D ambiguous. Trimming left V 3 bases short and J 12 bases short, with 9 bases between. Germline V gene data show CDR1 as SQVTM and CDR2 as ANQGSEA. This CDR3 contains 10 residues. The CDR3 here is CSVESTGQFF. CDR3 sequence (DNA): TGCAGCGTTGAGTCTACCGGGCAGTTCTTC.

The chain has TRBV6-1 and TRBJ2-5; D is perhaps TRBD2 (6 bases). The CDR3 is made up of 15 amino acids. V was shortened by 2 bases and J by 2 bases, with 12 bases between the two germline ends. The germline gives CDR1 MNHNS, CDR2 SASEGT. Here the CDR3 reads CASSEIGGFQETQYF. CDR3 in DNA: TGTGCCAGCAGTGAAATCGGGGGATTTCAAGAGACCCAGTACTTC.

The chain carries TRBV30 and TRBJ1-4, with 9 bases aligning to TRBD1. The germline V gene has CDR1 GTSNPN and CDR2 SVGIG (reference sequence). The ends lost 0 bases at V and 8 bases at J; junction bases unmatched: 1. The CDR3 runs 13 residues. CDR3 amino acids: CAWSVQGAEKLFF. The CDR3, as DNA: TGTGCCTGGAGTGTACAGGGGGCGGAAAAACTGTTTTTT.

Here the CDR3 DNA reads TGTGCCAGCAGCTTTGGTCAGGCGGGTCAGCCCCAGCATTTT. It codes for CASSFGQAGQPQHF. This chain joins TRBV5-6 and TRBJ1-5; D ambiguous. V dropped 2 bases and J dropped 6 bases, with 12 bases sitting between them. This CDR3 contains 14 residues. Germline CDR1 SGHDT, CDR2 YYEEEE.

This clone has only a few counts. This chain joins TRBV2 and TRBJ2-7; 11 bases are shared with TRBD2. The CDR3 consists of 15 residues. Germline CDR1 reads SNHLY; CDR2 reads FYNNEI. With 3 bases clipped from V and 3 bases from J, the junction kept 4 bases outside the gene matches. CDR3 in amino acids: CASSDRLAGSYEQYF. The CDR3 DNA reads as TGTGCCAGCAGTGACAGACTAGCGGGAAGCTACGAGCAGTACTTC.

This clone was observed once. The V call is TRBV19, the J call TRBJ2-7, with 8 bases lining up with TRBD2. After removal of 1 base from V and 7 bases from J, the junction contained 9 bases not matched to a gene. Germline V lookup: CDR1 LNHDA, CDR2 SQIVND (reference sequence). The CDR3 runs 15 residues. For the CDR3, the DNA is TGTGCCAGTAGTATAGCGGGAGGGCCAGTGAGGGAGCAGTACTTC. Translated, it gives CASSIAGGPVREQYF.

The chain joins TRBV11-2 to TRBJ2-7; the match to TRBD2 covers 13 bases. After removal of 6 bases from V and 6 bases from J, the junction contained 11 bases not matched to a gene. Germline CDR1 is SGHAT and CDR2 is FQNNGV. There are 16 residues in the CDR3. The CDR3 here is CASSLLRTSGRSEQYF. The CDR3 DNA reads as TGTGCCAGCAGTCTACTTCGGACTAGCGGGAGATCCGAGCAGTACTTC. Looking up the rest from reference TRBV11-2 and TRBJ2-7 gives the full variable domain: EAGVAQSPRYKIIEKRQSVAFWCNPISGHATLYWYQQILGQGPKLLIQFQNNGVVDDSQLPKDRFSAERLKGVDSTLKIQPAKLEDSAVYLCASSLLRTSGRSEQYFGPGTRLTVT.